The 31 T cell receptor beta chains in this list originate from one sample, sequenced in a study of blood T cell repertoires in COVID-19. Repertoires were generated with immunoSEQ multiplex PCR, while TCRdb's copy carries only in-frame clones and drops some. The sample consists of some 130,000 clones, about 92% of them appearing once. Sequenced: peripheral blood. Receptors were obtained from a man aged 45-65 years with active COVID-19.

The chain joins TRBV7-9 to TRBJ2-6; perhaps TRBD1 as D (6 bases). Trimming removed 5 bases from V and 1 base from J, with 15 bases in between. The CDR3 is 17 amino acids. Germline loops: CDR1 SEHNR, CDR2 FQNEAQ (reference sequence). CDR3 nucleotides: TGTGCCAGCAGCCCTAGGACAGACCGTTCTGGGGCCAACGTCCTGACTTTC. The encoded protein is CASSPRTDRSGANVLTF.

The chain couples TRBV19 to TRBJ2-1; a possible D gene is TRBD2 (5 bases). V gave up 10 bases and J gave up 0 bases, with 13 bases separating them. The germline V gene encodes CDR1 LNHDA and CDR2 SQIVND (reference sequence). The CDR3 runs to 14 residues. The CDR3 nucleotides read TGTGCCACCGCACGGGGAAACTCCTACAATGAGCAGTTCTTC. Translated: CATARGNSYNEQFF.

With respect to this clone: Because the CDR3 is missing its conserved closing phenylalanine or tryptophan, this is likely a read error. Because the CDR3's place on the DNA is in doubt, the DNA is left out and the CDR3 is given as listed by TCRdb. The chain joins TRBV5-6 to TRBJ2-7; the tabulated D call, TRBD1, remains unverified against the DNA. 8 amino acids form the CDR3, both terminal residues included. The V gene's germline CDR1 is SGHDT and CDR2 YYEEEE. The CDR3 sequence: CASSLKGR.

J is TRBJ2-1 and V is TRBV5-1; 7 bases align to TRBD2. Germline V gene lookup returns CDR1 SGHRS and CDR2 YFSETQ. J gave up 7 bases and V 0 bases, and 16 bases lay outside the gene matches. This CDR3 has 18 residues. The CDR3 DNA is TGCGCCAGCAGCTTGGGGGGTCCCCCCGGGAGGTCCGGGAATGAGCAGTTCTTC. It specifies CASSLGGPPGRSGNEQFF.

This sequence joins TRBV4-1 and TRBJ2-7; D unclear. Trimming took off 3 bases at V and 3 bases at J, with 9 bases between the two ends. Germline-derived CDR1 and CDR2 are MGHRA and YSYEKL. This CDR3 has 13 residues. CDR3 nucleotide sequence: TGCGCCAGCAGCCAGACTTACAACTACGAGCAGTACTTC. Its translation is CASSQTYNYEQYF.

For the CDR3, the DNA is TGTGCCAGCAGCCCCCTAGCGGGATCTCGCACCGGGGAGCTGTTTTTT. Amino acids: CASSPLAGSRTGELFF. The chain carries TRBV14 and TRBJ2-2; 9 positions match TRBD2. CDR1 SGHDN and CDR2 FVKESK come from the germline V gene. After removal of 4 bases from V and 4 bases from J, the junction contained 7 bases not matched to a gene. This CDR3 is 16 amino acids long.

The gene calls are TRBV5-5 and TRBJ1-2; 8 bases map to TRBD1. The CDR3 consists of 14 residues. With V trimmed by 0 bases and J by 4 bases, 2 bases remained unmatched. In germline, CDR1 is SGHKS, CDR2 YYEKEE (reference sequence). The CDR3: CASSLVQGGYGYTF. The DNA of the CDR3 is TGTGCCAGCAGCTTGGTACAGGGGGGCTATGGCTACACCTTC. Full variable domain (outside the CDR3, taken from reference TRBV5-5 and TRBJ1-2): DAGVTQSPTHLIKTRGQQVTLRCSPISGHKSVSWYQQVLGQGPQFIFQYYEKEERGRGNFPDRFSARQFPNYSSELNVNALLLGDSALYLCASSLVQGGYGYTFGSGTRLTVV.

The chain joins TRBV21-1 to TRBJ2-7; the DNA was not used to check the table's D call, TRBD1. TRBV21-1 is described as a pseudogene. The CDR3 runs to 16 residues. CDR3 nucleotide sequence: TGTGCCAGCAGCAAGGGGCGGGACAGGGAATCCTACGAGCAGTACGTC. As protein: CASSKGRDRESYEQYV.

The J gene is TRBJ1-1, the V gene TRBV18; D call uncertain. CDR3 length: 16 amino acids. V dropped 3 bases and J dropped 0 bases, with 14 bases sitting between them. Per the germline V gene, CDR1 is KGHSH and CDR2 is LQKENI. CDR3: CASSPLVGAMNTEAFF. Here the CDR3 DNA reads TGTGCCAGCTCACCCCTAGTGGGAGCTATGAACACTGAAGCTTTCTTT. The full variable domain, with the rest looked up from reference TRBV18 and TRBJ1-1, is NAGVMQNPRHLVRRRGQEARLRCSPMKGHSHVYWYRQLPEEGLKFMVYLQKENIIDESGMPKERFSAEFPKEGPSILRIQQVVRGDSAAYFCASSPLVGAMNTEAFFGQGTRLTVV.

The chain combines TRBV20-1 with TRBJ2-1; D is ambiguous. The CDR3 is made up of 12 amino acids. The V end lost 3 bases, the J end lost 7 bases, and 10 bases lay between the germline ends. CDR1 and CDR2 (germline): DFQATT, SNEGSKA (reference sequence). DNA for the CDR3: TGCAGTGCTAGTACATTGCGGAATGAGCAGTTCTTC. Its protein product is CSASTLRNEQFF.

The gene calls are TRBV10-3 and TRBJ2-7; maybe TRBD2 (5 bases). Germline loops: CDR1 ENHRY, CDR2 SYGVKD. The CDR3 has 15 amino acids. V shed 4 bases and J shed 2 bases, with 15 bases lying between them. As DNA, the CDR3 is TGTGCCATCAGTGTGGAGCAGGCGGGTCCCTACGAGCAGTACTTC. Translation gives CAISVEQAGPYEQYF.

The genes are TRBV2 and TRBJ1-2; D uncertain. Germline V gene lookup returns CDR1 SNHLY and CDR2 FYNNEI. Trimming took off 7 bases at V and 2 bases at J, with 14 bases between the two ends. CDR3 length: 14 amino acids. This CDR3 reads CASTPSGENYGYTF. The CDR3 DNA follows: TGTGCCAGCACCCCGAGCGGGGAAAACTATGGCTACACCTTC.

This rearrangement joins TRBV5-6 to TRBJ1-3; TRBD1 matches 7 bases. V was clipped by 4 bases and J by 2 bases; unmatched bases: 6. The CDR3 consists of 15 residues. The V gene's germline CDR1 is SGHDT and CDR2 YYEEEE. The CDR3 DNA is TGTGCCAGCAGCCCGACAGGGCCCACTGGAAACACCATATATTTT. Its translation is CASSPTGPTGNTIYF.

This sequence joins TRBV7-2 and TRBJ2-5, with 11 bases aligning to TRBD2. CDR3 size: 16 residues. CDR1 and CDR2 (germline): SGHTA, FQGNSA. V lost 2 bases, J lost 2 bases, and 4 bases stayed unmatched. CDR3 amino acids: CASSLFVAGGQETQYF. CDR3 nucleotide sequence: TGTGCCAGCAGCTTATTCGTAGCGGGAGGGCAAGAGACCCAGTACTTC.

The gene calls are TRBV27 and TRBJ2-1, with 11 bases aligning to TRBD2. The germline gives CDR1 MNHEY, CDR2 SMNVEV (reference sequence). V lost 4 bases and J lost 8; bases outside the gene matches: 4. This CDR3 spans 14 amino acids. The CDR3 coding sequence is TGTGCCAGCAGTTGGACTAGCGGGTCTTATGAGCAGTTCTTC. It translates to CASSWTSGSYEQFF.

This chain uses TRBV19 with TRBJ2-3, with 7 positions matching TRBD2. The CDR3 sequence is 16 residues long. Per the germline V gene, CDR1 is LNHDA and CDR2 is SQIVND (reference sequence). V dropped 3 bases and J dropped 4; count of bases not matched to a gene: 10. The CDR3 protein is CASSILPSGGADTQYF. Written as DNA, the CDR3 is TGTGCCAGTAGTATCCTCCCTAGCGGAGGGGCAGATACGCAGTATTTT.

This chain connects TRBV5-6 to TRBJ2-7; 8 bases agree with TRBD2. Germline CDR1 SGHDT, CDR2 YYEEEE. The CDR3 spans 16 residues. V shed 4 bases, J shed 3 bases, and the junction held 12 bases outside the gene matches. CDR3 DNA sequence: TGTGCCAGCAGCACGCCCCGGACTAGCCATAACTACGAGCAGTACTTC. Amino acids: CASSTPRTSHNYEQYF.

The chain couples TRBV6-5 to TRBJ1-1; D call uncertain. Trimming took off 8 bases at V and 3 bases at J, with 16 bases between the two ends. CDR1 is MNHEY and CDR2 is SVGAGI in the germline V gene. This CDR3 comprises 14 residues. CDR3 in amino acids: CASGRDLRDTEAFF. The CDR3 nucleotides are TGTGCCAGCGGACGTGACTTGAGGGACACTGAAGCTTTCTTT.

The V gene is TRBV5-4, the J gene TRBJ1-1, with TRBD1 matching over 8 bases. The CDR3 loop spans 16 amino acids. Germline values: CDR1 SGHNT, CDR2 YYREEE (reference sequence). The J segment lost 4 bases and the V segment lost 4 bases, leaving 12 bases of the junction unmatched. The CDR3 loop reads CASSPYRQGRSTEAFF. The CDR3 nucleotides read TGTGCCAGCAGCCCGTACCGACAGGGGAGGAGCACTGAAGCTTTCTTT.

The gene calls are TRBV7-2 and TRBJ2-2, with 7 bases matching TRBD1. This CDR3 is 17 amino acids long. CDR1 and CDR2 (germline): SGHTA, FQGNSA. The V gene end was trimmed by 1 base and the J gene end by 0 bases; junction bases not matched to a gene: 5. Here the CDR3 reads CASSLGGTAANTGELFF. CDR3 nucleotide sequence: TGTGCCAGCAGCTTAGGGGGGACAGCCGCGAACACCGGGGAGCTGTTTTTT.

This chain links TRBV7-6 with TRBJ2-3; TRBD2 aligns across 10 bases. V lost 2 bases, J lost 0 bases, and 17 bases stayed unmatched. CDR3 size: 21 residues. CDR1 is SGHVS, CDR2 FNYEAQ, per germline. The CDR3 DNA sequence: TGTGCCAGCAGCTTAAGGGTAGCGGGGGGCCCCCAGCCTTATAGCACAGATACGCAGTATTTT. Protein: CASSLRVAGGPQPYSTDTQYF.

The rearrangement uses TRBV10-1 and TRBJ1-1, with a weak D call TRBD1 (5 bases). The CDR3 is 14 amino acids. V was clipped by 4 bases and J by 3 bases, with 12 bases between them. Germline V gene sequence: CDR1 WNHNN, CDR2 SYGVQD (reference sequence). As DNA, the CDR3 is TGCGCCAGCAGTGTTCCCAGGGATCACACTGAAGCTTTCTTT. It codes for CASSVPRDHTEAFF.

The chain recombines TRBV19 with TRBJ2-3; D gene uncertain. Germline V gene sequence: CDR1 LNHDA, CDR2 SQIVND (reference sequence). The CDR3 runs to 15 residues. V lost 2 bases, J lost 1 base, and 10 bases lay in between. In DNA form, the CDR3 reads TGTGCCAGTAGTATACGCGGCGATGGCACAGATACGCAGTATTTT. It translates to CASSIRGDGTDTQYF.

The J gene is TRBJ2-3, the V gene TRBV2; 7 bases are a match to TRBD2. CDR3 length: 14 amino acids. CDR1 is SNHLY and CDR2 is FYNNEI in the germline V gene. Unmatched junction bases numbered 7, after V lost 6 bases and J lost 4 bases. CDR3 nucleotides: TGTGCCAGCAGGTCGGGGAGGGTGGCAGATACGCAGTATTTT. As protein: CASRSGRVADTQYF.

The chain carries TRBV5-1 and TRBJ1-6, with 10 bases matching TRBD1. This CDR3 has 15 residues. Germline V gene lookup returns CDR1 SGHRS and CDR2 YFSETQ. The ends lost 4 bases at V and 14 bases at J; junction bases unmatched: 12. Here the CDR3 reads CASSNRDRGSWTLHF. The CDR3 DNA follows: TGCGCCAGCAGCAACCGGGACAGGGGAAGTTGGACCCTCCACTTT.

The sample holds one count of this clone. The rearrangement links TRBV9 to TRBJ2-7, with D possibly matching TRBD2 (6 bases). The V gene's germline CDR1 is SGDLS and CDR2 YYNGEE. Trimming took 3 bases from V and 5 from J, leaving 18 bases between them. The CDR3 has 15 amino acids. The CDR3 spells CASSAGRGTGHEQYF. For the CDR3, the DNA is TGTGCCAGCAGCGCAGGCCGGGGGACGGGACACGAGCAGTACTTC.

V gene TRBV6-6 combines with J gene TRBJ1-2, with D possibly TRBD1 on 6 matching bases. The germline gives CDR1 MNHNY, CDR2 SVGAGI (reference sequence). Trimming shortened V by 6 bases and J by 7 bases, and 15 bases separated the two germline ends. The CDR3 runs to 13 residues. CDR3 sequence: CASSKTGRGGYTF. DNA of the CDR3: TGTGCCAGCAGCAAAACAGGGCGAGGTGGCTACACCTTC.

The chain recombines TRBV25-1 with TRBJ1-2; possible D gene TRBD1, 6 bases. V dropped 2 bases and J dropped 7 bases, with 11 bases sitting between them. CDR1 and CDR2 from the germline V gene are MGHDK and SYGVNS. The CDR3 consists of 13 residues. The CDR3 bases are TGTGCCAGCAGTGAACCCAACAGGGTTGGCTACACCTTC. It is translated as CASSEPNRVGYTF.

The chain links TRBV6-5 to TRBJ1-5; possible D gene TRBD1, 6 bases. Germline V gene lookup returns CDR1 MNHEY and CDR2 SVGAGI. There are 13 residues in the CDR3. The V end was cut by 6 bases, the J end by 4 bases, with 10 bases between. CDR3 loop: CASRQGKNQPQHF. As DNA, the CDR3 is TGTGCCAGCAGACAGGGCAAGAATCAGCCCCAGCATTTT.

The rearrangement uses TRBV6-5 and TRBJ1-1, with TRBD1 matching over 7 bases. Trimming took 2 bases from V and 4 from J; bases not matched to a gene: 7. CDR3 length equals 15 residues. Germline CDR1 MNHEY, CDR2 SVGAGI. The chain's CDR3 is CASSYRGRGGTEAFF. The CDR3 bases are TGTGCCAGCAGTTACAGGGGGCGGGGCGGCACTGAAGCTTTCTTT.

The CDR3 reads CSASDFLEQFF. CDR3 bases: TGCAGTGCATCCGACTTTCTCGAGCAGTTCTTC. V and J are TRBV20-1 and TRBJ2-1; no clear D. The CDR3 totals 11 residues. Germline-derived CDR1 and CDR2 are DFQATT and SNEGSKA (reference sequence). V gave up 6 bases and J gave up 10 bases, with 13 bases separating them.